These T cell receptor beta chains were read from a single sample in a study of shared clonotypes between healthy human individuals. Method: immunoSEQ multiplex PCR; TCRdb's copy keeps in-frame clones and lacks some. The sample contains over 2 million clones, roughly 90% of which appear only once. The sequenced material came from naive CD4+ T cells from PBMCs. These receptors all come from a man aged 18 to 35 in good health. Some clones in this sample may be carry-over from other donors' samples. Both conserved end residues are part of each CDR3. A D gene is named only where the DNA matches it firmly. Size is stated for part of the rows, as once, few or many counts, or as a class when the clone is expanded.

clone_size d_call j_call v_call cdr3_length cdr3_aa cdr3_nt
. TRBD1 TRBJ1-1 TRBV30 14 CACGTGPMNTEAFF TGTGCCTGTGGGACAGGGCCCATGAACACTGAAGCTTTCTTT
. . TRBJ1-2 TRBV29-1 14 CSVEIRDPHYGYTF TGCAGCGTTGAGATCAGGGACCCCCACTATGGCTACACCTTC
. . TRBJ1-3 TRBV30 14 CAWSVFGAGNTIYF TGTGCCTGGAGTGTGTTCGGTGCTGGAAACACCATATATTTT
. . TRBJ2-6 TRBV18 16 CASSPPSGTGANVLTF TGTGCCAGCTCACCACCGTCCGGGACGGGGGCCAACGTCCTGACTTTC
. . TRBJ2-7 TRBV5-1 14 CASSSRGTTYEQYF TGCGCCAGCAGCAGCAGGGGGACTACCTACGAGCAGTACTTC
. TRBD2 TRBJ2-5 TRBV7-9 15 CASSLTSGRDETQYF TGTGCCAGCAGCTTGACTAGCGGGAGGGATGAGACCCAGTACTTC
. . TRBJ2-1 TRBV27 15 CASSLQYSTYNEQFF TGTGCCAGCAGTTTACAGTACTCAACCTACAATGAGCAGTTCTTC
. TRBD2 TRBJ2-7 TRBV20-1 11 CSAGRGGEQYF TGCAGTGCTGGCCGGGGGGGCGAGCAGTACTTC
. TRBD2 TRBJ2-3 TRBV7-2 17 CASSLVAPGGGTDTQYF TGTGCCAGCAGCTTAGTCGCCCCGGGAGGTGGCACAGATACGCAGTATTTT
once . TRBJ1-2 TRBV19 14 CASSIAGLSHGYTF TGTGCCAGTAGTATAGCTGGCCTCAGCCATGGCTACACCTTC
. TRBD1 TRBJ2-5 TRBV15 13 CATRQGVSETQYF TGTGCCACCAGACAGGGGGTATCAGAGACCCAGTACTTC
once TRBD1 TRBJ2-4 TRBV28 19 CASGYGDRGMPMAKNIQYF TGTGCCAGCGGTTACGGGGACAGGGGGATGCCGATGGCCAAAAACATTCAGTACTTC
. . TRBJ1-3 TRBV6-5 14 CATRVQSSGNTIYF TGTGCCACCAGGGTGCAGAGCTCTGGAAACACCATATATTTT
once . TRBJ2-7 TRBV6-6 13 CASRERVTYEQYF TGTGCCAGCAGGGAGCGGGTAACCTACGAGCAGTACTTC
. . TRBJ1-4 TRBV6-5 16 CASSYDWGLGGEKLFF TGTGCCAGCAGTTACGATTGGGGGCTGGGCGGTGAAAAACTGTTTTTT
. TRBD2 TRBJ2-5 TRBV5-4 15 CASSLGREVQETQYF TGTGCCAGCAGCTTGGGCCGGGAGGTACAAGAGACCCAGTACTTC
. . TRBJ1-5 TRBV10-3 13 CAISDGGGEPQHF TGTGCCATCAGTGATGGGGGTGGGGAGCCCCAGCATTTT
. TRBD2 TRBJ2-2 TRBV27 15 CASSLGLARTGELFF TGTGCCAGCAGTCTCGGACTAGCTCGCACCGGGGAGCTGTTTTTT
. TRBD2 TRBJ2-5 TRBV2 14 CASRGGRVQETQYF TGTGCCAGCCGGGGGGGGCGGGTCCAAGAGACCCAGTACTTC
. TRBD2 TRBJ2-3 TRBV9 16 CASSVASGRPVDTQYF TGTGCCAGCAGCGTAGCTAGCGGGAGGCCTGTGGATACGCAGTATTTT
. TRBD1 TRBJ2-7 TRBV19 13 CASSVTGAYEQYF TGTGCCAGTAGTGTTACAGGGGCCTACGAGCAGTACTTC
. . TRBJ1-1 TRBV11-1 12 CASSTINTEAFF TGTGCCAGCAGCACAATCAACACTGAAGCTTTCTTT
. TRBD1 TRBJ2-1 TRBV5-4 14 CASSFRDSYNEQFF TGTGCCAGCAGCTTCCGGGACAGCTACAATGAGCAGTTCTTC
. . TRBJ2-3 TRBV9 15 CASSESPSGADTQYF TGTGCCAGCAGCGAGAGCCCCAGTGGCGCAGATACGCAGTATTTT
. . TRBJ1-2 TRBV2 13 CGIRRGADYGYTF TGTGGCATTCGTCGGGGGGCGGACTATGGCTACACCTTC
. TRBD1 TRBJ1-2 TRBV19 14 CASSSPGQGYGYTF TGTGCCAGTAGTTCTCCCGGACAGGGATATGGCTACACCTTC
. TRBD2 TRBJ2-5 TRBV19 17 CASRKGTSGTAYEAQYF TGTGCCAGTAGGAAAGGAACTAGCGGGACGGCATATGAGGCCCAGTACTTC
. . TRBJ1-3 TRBV28 12 CASRSNGNTIYF TGTGCCAGCAGAAGTAATGGAAACACCATATATTTT
. . TRBJ1-1 TRBV5-1 13 CASSPDMNTEAFF TGCGCCAGCAGCCCTGATATGAACACTGAAGCTTTCTTT
. . TRBJ1-5 TRBV6-6 16 CASSYSGGPGNQPQHF TGTGCCAGCAGTTACTCCGGGGGTCCAGGGAATCAGCCCCAGCATTTT
. . TRBJ1-3 TRBV6-4 16 CASSDFIGRAGNTIYF TGTGCCAGCAGTGACTTTATCGGCAGGGCGGGAAACACCATATATTTT
. TRBD2 TRBJ2-5 TRBV9 16 CASSPNGGRIRETQYF TGTGCCAGCTCACCGAATGGCGGGAGGATTCGGGAGACCCAGTACTTC
. . TRBJ1-2 TRBV4-3 13 CASSQDYTYGYTF TGCGCCAGCAGCCAAGATTATACCTATGGCTACACCTTC
. TRBD1 TRBJ2-1 TRBV14 17 CASSRGTRTGWNNEQFF TGTGCCAGCAGCCGAGGGACACGGACAGGGTGGAACAATGAGCAGTTCTTC
. . TRBJ2-1 TRBV11-3 16 CASSQTWEPGDNEQFF TGTGCCAGCAGCCAAACCTGGGAACCGGGAGACAATGAGCAGTTCTTC
. TRBD1 TRBJ2-5 TRBV28 16 CASSLTYRGRRETQYF TGTGCCAGCAGTCTAACATACAGGGGGCGCCGAGAGACCCAGTACTTC